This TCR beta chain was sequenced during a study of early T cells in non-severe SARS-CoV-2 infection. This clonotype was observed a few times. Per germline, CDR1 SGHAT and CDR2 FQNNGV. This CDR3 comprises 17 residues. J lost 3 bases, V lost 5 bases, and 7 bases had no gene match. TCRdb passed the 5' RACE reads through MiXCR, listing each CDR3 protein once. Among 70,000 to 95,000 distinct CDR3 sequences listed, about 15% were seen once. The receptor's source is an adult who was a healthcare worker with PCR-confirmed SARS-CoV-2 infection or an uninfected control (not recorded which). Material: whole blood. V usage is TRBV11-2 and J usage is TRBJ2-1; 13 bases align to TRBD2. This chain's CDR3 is CASSRRTSGGYYNEQFF. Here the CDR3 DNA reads TGTGCCAGCAGCCGAAGGACTAGCGGGGGATACTACAATGAGCAGTTCTTC. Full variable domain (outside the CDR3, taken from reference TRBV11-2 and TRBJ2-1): EAGVAQSPRYKIIEKRQSVAFWCNPISGHATLYWYQQILGQGPKLLIQFQNNGVVDDSQLPKDRFSAERLKGVDSTLKIQPAKLEDSAVYLCASSRRTSGGYYNEQFFGPGTRLTVL.